This T cell receptor beta chain derives from a study of T cell responses to AZD1222 COVID-19 vaccine (dated by TCRdb to about 2021). Turning to the overall study: TCR sequencing was performed for 233 trial participants, of whom approximately 200 were given two doses of AZD1222 and some 26 were given two doses of MenACWY control vaccine. Enrollment into the trials was organized by age into subgroups of 18-55, 56-69 and 70-plus years, and those subgroups contained roughly 160, 29 and 62 TCR-sequenced participants, respectively.

The CDR3 regions of human TCRbeta chains were subjected to immunosequencing. For the original study's pipeline: TCRs in the repertoires were compared against a reference library of SARS-CoV-2-specific TCRs that had been generated with the MIRA antigen-specificity platform. Breadth was defined as the fraction of unique TCRs that were SARS-CoV-2-associated. Depth was defined as the fraction of total T cells that were SARS-CoV-2-associated. Each spike-specific TCR was assigned to its reactive spike region and to a CD4 or CD8 class using the MIRA data. Log10-transformed breadth and depth values were compared by one-way ANOVA with Sidak's multiple comparisons tests. This immuneACCESS table, as held by TCRdb, lists in-frame sequences with V and J called but not all clones. Of the missing ones, under half trace to an unresolved V gene in checked studies; the others have no known cause. V and J calls and clone size follow that table, whereas D and trimming were derived from the DNA. A total of about 140,000 clones appear in this sample, 90% to 95% of them only once. The ten biggest clones cover 10% to 15% of the sample.

The intended sense of this specimen's time point label: sample from adult after SARS-CoV-2 infection, after symptom onset. Two convalescent COVID-19 patients, sampled after symptom onset from adults with prior SARS-CoV-2 infection, were also TCR-sequenced for comparison. Beyond this particular receptor, the publication reports: Because no samples from the day 14 peak response were available, repertoires could be characterized only after the peak T cell response. After two AZD1222 doses, spike-specific TCR breadth and depth were significantly higher than at day 0 and than in MenACWY recipients. Only 5 to 7 AZD1222 recipients were SARS-CoV-2 seropositive at baseline, limiting conclusions about previously exposed vaccinees. The 56-69-year group was small, and its depth increase did not reach significance, likely because of low power. Participants were mostly white British and included more females than males, and it was suggested by the authors that clonal diversity may have been underestimated. Reportedly, close to half of the unique spike-specific TCRs recognized epitopes lying outside the regions that are mutated in the B.1.351 and B.1.1.7 variants. The whole spike protein was spanned by vaccine-associated CD4 TCRs, and dominant responses were seen in regions 160-218 and 743-854.

As to this clone: Its antigen is unknown. Within one base of it there is no much larger clone, and no base qualities were kept.

From cysteine to phenylalanine, the CDR3 is 19 amino acids long. Only the CDR3 part of the read is kept: 57 bases, read in frame from the first base. V has 1 base trimmed and J has 5 bases trimmed; junction bases matching no gene number 14. CDR1 KGHSH and CDR2 LQKENI are derived from the germline V gene. Sequenced material: peripheral blood, taken after recovery from COVID-19. The chain is assembled from TRBV18 and TRBJ2-5, with 12 junctional bases fitting TRBD2. This sequence was found in an adult who had recovered from COVID-19. Here is the DNA: TGTGCCAGCTCACCACAAGACCATGGGCTAGCGGGAGGGGCGGAGACCCAGTACTTC. Its translation is CASSPQDHGLAGGAETQYF.